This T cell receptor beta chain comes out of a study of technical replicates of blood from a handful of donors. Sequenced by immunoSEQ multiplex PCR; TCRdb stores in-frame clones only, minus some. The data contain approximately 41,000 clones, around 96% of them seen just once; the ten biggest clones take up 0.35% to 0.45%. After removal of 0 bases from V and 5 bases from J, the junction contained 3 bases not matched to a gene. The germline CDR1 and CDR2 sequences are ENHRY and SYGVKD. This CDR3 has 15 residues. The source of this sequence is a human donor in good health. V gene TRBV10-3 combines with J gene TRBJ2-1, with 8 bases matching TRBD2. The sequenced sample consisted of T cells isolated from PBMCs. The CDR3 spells CAISESILADNEQFF. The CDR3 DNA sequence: TGTGCCATCAGTGAGTCCATACTAGCGGACAATGAGCAGTTCTTC.